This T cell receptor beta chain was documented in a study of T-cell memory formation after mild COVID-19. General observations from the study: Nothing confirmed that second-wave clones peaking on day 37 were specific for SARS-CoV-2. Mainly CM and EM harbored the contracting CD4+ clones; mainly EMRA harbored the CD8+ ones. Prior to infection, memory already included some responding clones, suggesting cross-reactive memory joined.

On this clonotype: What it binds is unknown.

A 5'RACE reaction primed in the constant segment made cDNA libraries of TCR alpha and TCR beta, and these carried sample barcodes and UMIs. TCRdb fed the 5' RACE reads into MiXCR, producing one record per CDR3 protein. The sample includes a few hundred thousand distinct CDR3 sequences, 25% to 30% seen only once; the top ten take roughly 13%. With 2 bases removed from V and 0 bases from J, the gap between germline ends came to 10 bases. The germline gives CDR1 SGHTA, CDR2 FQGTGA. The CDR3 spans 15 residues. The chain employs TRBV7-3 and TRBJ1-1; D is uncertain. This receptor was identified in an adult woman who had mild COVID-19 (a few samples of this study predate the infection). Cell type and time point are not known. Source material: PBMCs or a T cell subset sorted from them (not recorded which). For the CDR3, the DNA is TGTGCCAGCAGCTTATTCGGCGGCCTGAACACTGAAGCTTTCTTT. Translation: CASSLFGGLNTEAFF.